The text below deals with one T cell receptor (beta chain). No antigen is known for it. The V and J ends lost 4 bases and 6 bases respectively, with 12 bases between them. The germline CDR1 and CDR2 sequences are SGHVS and FQNEAQ. The length of the CDR3 is 14 residues. A multiplex PCR was run with 60 Vbeta primers and 13 Jbeta primers. Profiling relied on immunoSEQ multiplex PCR, and the TCRdb table lists in-frame clones only, not all of them. The data hold about 110,000 clones, with 70% to 80% observed a single time. Samples came from healthy bone marrow donors. There were likely unrecorded immune exposures, though donors were nominally healthy when sampled. This specimen comes from a study of cytomegalovirus exposure and HLA in healthy donors. Points from the study as a whole: When the data were analyzed later, several of the most significant clusters appeared to be linked to common viral pathogens.

The source of this sequence is a woman aged 25 to 39 in good health and CMV-seropositive. This sequence joins TRBV7-8 and TRBJ2-2; unclear D gene. The specimen was PBMCs. The CDR3: CASSSRLVAGELFF. CDR3 coding DNA: TGTGCCAGCAGCTCCCGTTTAGTAGCCGGGGAGCTGTTTTTT.